This T cell receptor (beta chain) was profiled in a study of tumor and adjacent non-tumor tissue in lung cancer. Points on this clonotype: The antigen is undetermined. A read error may account for a junction end that differs from germline.

Study-wide findings and caveats: Compared with tumor, normal lung showed significantly lower TCR diversity.

TCRbeta libraries were built with three rounds of nested PCR, modified from ARM-PCR. TCRdb re-derived calls from the multiplex PCR reads in MiXCR, one entry per CDR3 protein. Among approximately 110,000 distinct CDR3 sequences listed, 75% were seen once. Per germline, CDR1 SGHAT and CDR2 FQNNGV. This CDR3 comprises 14 residues. This sample's RNA came from whole unsorted tissue. Material: lung tumor tissue. J is TRBJ1-1 and V is TRBV11-2; D remains ambiguous. The source is a woman aged 60-70 years with non-small cell lung cancer. The CDR3 is CVSGLGVGYTEAFF. CDR3 nucleotides: TGTGTCAGCGGCTTAGGAGTAGGGTACACTGAAGCTTTCTTT.